A single sample is the source of the 18 T cell receptor beta chains below, sequenced in a study of cytomegalovirus exposure and HLA in healthy donors listed by TCRdb under 2017. The library was made by the immunoSEQ multiplex PCR assay. The multiplex PCR relied on a mix of 60 forward primers for TCR Vbeta segments and 13 reverse primers for TCR Jbeta segments. The immuneACCESS repertoire file appears here via TCRdb, limited to in-frame rearrangements. These files lack a portion of the clones; in checked studies, under half of the deficit traces to unresolved V genes, and the cause of the others is not known. Present in this sample are roughly 150,000 clones, around 80% of which were seen just once. About 7.7% of the sample is held by the ten biggest clonotypes. Sequencing was carried out using PBMCs. These receptors were obtained from a woman between 35 and 50 years old in good health and CMV-seropositive.

V and J are TRBV6-6 and TRBJ1-3; D remains unclear. V gave up 7 bases and J gave up 5 bases, with 12 bases separating them. The germline V gene has CDR1 MNHNY and CDR2 SVGAGI (reference sequence). The CDR3 runs to 13 residues. The CDR3 protein is CASNPGSRNTIYF. The CDR3 region has the DNA TGTGCCAGCAACCCTGGGAGTAGAAACACCATATATTTT.

This clone has just one count. The chain uses TRBV25-1 and TRBJ2-3, with TRBD1 identical over 7 bases. The length of the CDR3 is 16 residues. The germline V gene encodes CDR1 MGHDK and CDR2 SYGVNS. J lost 2 bases, V lost 3 bases, and 8 bases had no gene match. The CDR3 DNA is TGTGCCAGCAGTGACCAGAGGACAGGAAACACAGATACGCAGTATTTT. Residues: CASSDQRTGNTDTQYF.

V is TRBV30 and J is TRBJ1-6; D may be TRBD1 (5 bases). The V end was cut by 0 bases, the J end by 8 bases, with 14 bases between. The germline gives CDR1 GTSNPN, CDR2 SVGIG (reference sequence). CDR3 size: 15 residues. The CDR3 region has the DNA TGTGCCTGGAGTGTAGGGGCCGGGCAAGATTCACCCCTCCACTTT. This codes for CAWSVGAGQDSPLHF.

CDR3 amino acids: CATSGRQGLTDTQYF. The CDR3 coding sequence is TGTGCCACCAGCGGCCGACAGGGTCTGACAGATACGCAGTATTTT. The chain uses TRBV15 and TRBJ2-3; 7 bases are a match to TRBD1. This CDR3 contains 15 residues. The junction had 8 bases not matched to a gene; V was cut back by 5 bases and J by 3 bases. Germline V gene data show CDR1 as LNHNV and CDR2 as YYDKDF (reference sequence). The full variable domain, rest sourced from reference TRBV15 and TRBJ2-3, is DAMVIQNPRYQVTQFGKPVTLSCSQTLNHNVMYWYQQKSSQAPKLLFHYYDKDFNNEADTPDNFQSRRPNTSFCFLDIRSPGLGDTAMYLCATSGRQGLTDTQYFGPGTRLTVL.

The gene calls are TRBV7-6 and TRBJ2-2, with 7 bases that match TRBD1. The CDR3 runs 15 residues. The junction had 9 bases not matched to a gene; V was cut back by 6 bases and J by 5 bases. Germline-derived CDR1 and CDR2 are SGHVS and FNYEAQ. The CDR3 reads CASRSPGQRTGELFF. The DNA of the CDR3 is TGTGCCAGCAGATCCCCGGGACAGAGAACCGGGGAGCTGTTTTTT.

This sequence joins TRBV4-3 and TRBJ1-2, with D unresolved. The germline CDR1 and CDR2 sequences are LGHNA and YSLEER. The CDR3 is made up of 17 amino acids. Trimming removed 0 bases at V and 3 bases at J, with 17 bases between. CDR3 residues: CASSQEPGSERDYGYTF. Here the CDR3 DNA reads TGCGCCAGCAGCCAAGAGCCGGGCTCGGAGCGGGACTATGGCTACACCTTC.

The chain uses TRBV30 and TRBJ1-5; no reliable D call. Germline values: CDR1 GTSNPN, CDR2 SVGIG (reference sequence). The CDR3 is 13 amino acids. The V end lost 5 bases, the J end lost 5 bases, and 13 bases lay between the germline ends. CDR3 in amino acids: CAWDFGADQPQHF. CDR3 nucleotides: TGTGCCTGGGACTTCGGTGCGGATCAGCCCCAGCATTTT.

The gene calls are TRBV4-1 and TRBJ1-2, with a tentative D call TRBD1 (6 bases). Germline CDR1 is MGHRA and CDR2 is YSYEKL. CDR3 length equals 14 residues. Between the trimmed V and J ends, which lost 4 bases and 6 bases, there was a span of 15 bases. In DNA form, the CDR3 reads TGCGCCAGCAGCCTCCAGGGGCTGATCGATGGCTACACCTTC. Residues: CASSLQGLIDGYTF.

V is TRBV12-5 and J is TRBJ2-7, with TRBD1 matching 11 bases. The ends lost 5 bases at V and 3 bases at J; junction bases unmatched: 3. Germline CDR1 reads LGHNT; CDR2 reads FRNRAP. The CDR3 runs 14 residues. The CDR3 here is CASGLGTGGYEQYF. Here the CDR3 DNA reads TGTGCTAGTGGTCTTGGGACAGGGGGCTACGAGCAGTACTTC.

The rearrangement joins TRBV23-1 to TRBJ1-5; D gene ambiguous. TRBV23-1 is designated an ORF whose function remains uncertain. The CDR3 runs to 13 residues. The ends were cut back, 10 bases at V and 0 bases at J, with 10 bases in the middle. The CDR3 DNA follows: TGCGCCACGGACGGACTTAGCAATCAGCCCCAGCATTTT. It yields the protein CATDGLSNQPQHF.

This chain links TRBV6-5 with TRBJ1-1; possibly TRBD1 for D (5 bases). Per germline, CDR1 MNHEY and CDR2 SVGAGI. The CDR3 runs 13 residues. Trimming removed 5 bases at V and 4 bases at J, with 11 bases between. CDR3 amino acids: CASSAGESTEAFF. The CDR3 DNA follows: TGTGCCAGCAGTGCGGGGGAGTCCACTGAAGCTTTCTTT.

V gene TRBV30 combines with J gene TRBJ2-7; 8 bases fit TRBD2. The CDR3 loop spans 13 amino acids. The V gene end was trimmed by 5 bases and the J gene end by 0 bases; junction bases not matched to a gene: 3. Germline-derived CDR1 and CDR2 are GTSNPN and SVGIG (reference sequence). The CDR3 DNA is TGTGCCTGGCAAGCGGGGGACTCCTACGAGCAGTACTTC. Translated: CAWQAGDSYEQYF.

The rearrangement joins TRBV19 to TRBJ1-4, with TRBD1 as a possible D gene (5 bases). This CDR3 contains 12 residues. V gave up 6 bases and J gave up 5 bases, with 7 bases separating them. Germline assignment: CDR1 LNHDA and CDR2 SQIVND (reference sequence). As DNA, the CDR3 is TGTGCCAGTAGGGGGCCGAATGAAAAACTGTTTTTT. Amino acids: CASRGPNEKLFF.

The chain couples TRBV2 to TRBJ1-6, with a tentative D call TRBD1 (5 bases). Trimming left V 3 bases short and J 9 bases short, with 9 bases between. Germline V CDR1 and CDR2: SNHLY, FYNNEI. This CDR3 comprises 13 residues. The CDR3 DNA reads TGTGCCAGCAGTGACAGGGTTCGTTCACCCCTCCACTTT. It yields the protein CASSDRVRSPLHF.

The genes are TRBV7-2 and TRBJ1-1, with TRBD1 matching over 8 bases. CDR1 is SGHTA and CDR2 is FQGNSA in the germline V gene. This CDR3 is 14 amino acids long. J gave up 2 bases and V 7 bases, and 6 bases lay outside the gene matches. The CDR3 DNA reads as TGTGCCAGCACCACCAGGGGGCTAAACACTGAAGCTTTCTTT. Amino acid sequence: CASTTRGLNTEAFF. Full variable domain (rest looked up from reference TRBV7-2 and TRBJ1-1): GAGVSQSPSNKVTEKGKDVELRCDPISGHTALYWYRQSLGQGLEFLIYFQGNSAPDKSGLPSDRFSAERTGGSVSTLTIQRTQQEDSAVYLCASTTRGLNTEAFFGQGTRLTVV.

The chain has TRBV6-5 and TRBJ1-1; the D is unclear. The CDR3 spans 15 residues. Trimming took 6 bases from V and 4 from J, leaving 18 bases between them. Germline V gives CDR1 MNHEY, CDR2 SVGAGI. The CDR3 reads CASRGWGGKGTEAFF. CDR3 nucleotides: TGTGCCAGCAGGGGTTGGGGAGGTAAGGGCACTGAAGCTTTCTTT.

The J gene is TRBJ2-3, the V gene TRBV10-3, with 8 bases aligning to TRBD2. There are 14 residues in the CDR3. Germline V gives CDR1 ENHRY, CDR2 SYGVKD. Here the CDR3 reads CVSRGGSILDTQYF. In DNA, the CDR3 is TGTGTCAGCCGGGGGGGCTCCATCTTAGATACGCAGTATTTT.

This chain links TRBV7-2 with TRBJ2-1, with TRBD1 as a possible D gene (9 bases). CDR1 and CDR2 from the germline V gene are SGHTA and FQGNSA. This CDR3 spans 15 amino acids. The V gene lost 6 bases and the J gene lost 9 bases, with 21 bases spanning the gap. CDR3 nucleotides: TGTGCCAGCAGTCGTCCCGGGACAGGGACTAGTGAGCAGTTCTTC. Translated, it gives CASSRPGTGTSEQFF.